A single sample gave rise to the 8 T cell receptor beta chains below, sequenced in a study of T cell repertoires in cytomegalovirus infection. MiXCR, applied by TCRdb to the reads, yields one record per CDR3 protein. The sample carries 150,000 to 200,000 distinct CDR3 sequences, roughly 27% recorded once. The sample taken for sequencing was PBMCs. These receptors were obtained from a human donor in good health (CMV status not recorded). Some clones in this sample may be carry-over from other donors' samples.

This clonotype appeared many times. The chain combines TRBV7-2 with TRBJ1-4; a weak D match, TRBD1 (6 bases). The CDR3 runs 14 residues. The germline V gene has CDR1 SGHTA and CDR2 FQGNSA. V was clipped by 5 bases and J by 7 bases, with 14 bases between them. CDR3 nucleotide sequence: TGTGCCAGCAGCCACCGGGACAACGGTGAAAAACTGTTTTTT. Its protein product is CASSHRDNGEKLFF.

The table lists this clonotype with a count of one. This likely comes from a read error, as the CDR3 has no conserved phenylalanine or tryptophan at its end. The chain combines TRBV6-1 with TRBJ1-5, with D tentatively TRBD1 (6 bases). Trimming cost V 6 bases and J 1 base, with 13 bases left between them. CDR3 length: 15 amino acids. Germline V gives CDR1 MNHNS, CDR2 SASEGT. The DNA for the CDR3 is TGTGCCAGCAGAGTCGGGACAATAAGCAATCAGCCCCAGCATTTG. It yields the protein CASRVGTISNQPQHL.

The gene calls are TRBV5-6 and TRBJ1-4, with D perhaps TRBD1 (6 bases). Looked up from germline, CDR1 is SGHDT and CDR2 is YYEEEE. The CDR3 has 15 residues. V dropped 3 bases and J dropped 8 bases, with 17 bases sitting between them. CDR3 protein: CASSSRGRVEEKLFF. Here the CDR3 DNA reads TGTGCCAGCAGCTCTCGGGGGCGAGTCGAAGAAAAACTGTTTTTT.

The chain links TRBV5-5 to TRBJ2-3; 7 bases map to TRBD1. The CDR3 loop spans 14 amino acids. Germline V CDR1 and CDR2: SGHKS, YYEKEE (reference sequence). V was clipped by 3 bases and J by 2 bases; unmatched bases: 3. CDR3 nucleotide sequence: TGTGCCAGCAGCTCGAGGGGGCACACAGATACGCAGTATTTT. It specifies CASSSRGHTDTQYF.

This clonotype has at least ten counts. The chain carries TRBV7-2 and TRBJ1-1; D gene ambiguous. CDR3 size: 13 residues. The germline CDR1 and CDR2 sequences are SGHTA and FQGNSA. V shed 0 bases and J shed 7 bases, with 9 bases lying between them. CDR3 nucleotides: TGTGCCAGCAGCTTAGCGGGGAAGGGTGAAGCTTTCTTT. It is translated as CASSLAGKGEAFF. Full variable domain (rest looked up from reference TRBV7-2 and TRBJ1-1): GAGVSQSPSNKVTEKGKDVELRCDPISGHTALYWYRQSLGQGLEFLIYFQGNSAPDKSGLPSDRFSAERTGGSVSTLTIQRTQQEDSAVYLCASSLAGKGEAFFGQGTRLTVV.

The chain links TRBV30 to TRBJ1-1, with TRBD1 matching over 7 bases. Germline CDR1 is GTSNPN and CDR2 is SVGIG (reference sequence). There are 13 residues in the CDR3. V shed 5 bases and J 4 bases; nucleotides not matched to a gene: 7. The CDR3 nucleotides read TGTGCCTGGGCCCCAGGGGGGGGCACTGAAGCTTTCTTT. It translates to CAWAPGGGTEAFF.

This clonotype came up a few times. The rearrangement joins TRBV6-1 to TRBJ1-6; the D is unclear. Per germline, CDR1 MNHNS and CDR2 SASEGT. The V gene lost 5 bases and the J gene lost 11 bases, with 16 bases spanning the gap. The CDR3 is made up of 14 amino acids. CDR3 in amino acids: CASSPVTGRPPLHF. The CDR3 region has the DNA TGTGCCAGCAGTCCAGTGACCGGGCGGCCACCCCTCCACTTT.

The V gene is TRBV7-6, the J gene TRBJ1-1; D possibly corresponds to TRBD1 (5 bases). CDR3 size: 15 residues. Trimming removed 2 bases from V and 0 bases from J, with 10 bases in between. Germline V CDR1 and CDR2: SGHVS, FNYEAQ. CDR3 residues: CASSLTGGMNTEAFF. CDR3 nucleotide sequence: TGTGCCAGCAGCTTAACAGGAGGGATGAACACTGAAGCTTTCTTT.